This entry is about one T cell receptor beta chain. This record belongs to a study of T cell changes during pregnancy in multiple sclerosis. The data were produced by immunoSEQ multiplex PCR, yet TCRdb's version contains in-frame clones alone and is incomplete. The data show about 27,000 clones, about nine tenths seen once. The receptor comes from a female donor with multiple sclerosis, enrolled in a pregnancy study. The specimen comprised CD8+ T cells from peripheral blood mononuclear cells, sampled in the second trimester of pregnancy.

The CDR3 is CAWSDRGGGYEQYF. CDR3 coding DNA: TGTGCCTGGAGCGACAGGGGTGGTGGCTACGAGCAGTACTTC. The chain couples TRBV30 to TRBJ2-7; 8 bases match TRBD1. CDR3 length: 14 residues. Trimming at V came to 3 bases and at J to 3 bases, leaving 7 bases not matched to a gene. Germline loops: CDR1 GTSNPN, CDR2 SVGIG (reference sequence).